This T cell receptor (beta chain) was documented in a study of T cells in Graves' hyperthyroidism and ophthalmopathy (dated by TCRdb to the late 2010s). Study-level background: Peripheral blood was collected at initial diagnosis, before any treatment. TCR Vbeta CDR3 sequencing of 135 peripheral blood samples (roughly 43 ophthalmopathy, approximately 80 hyperthyroidism and approximately 17 progressor patients) is reported in the paper. Prospective prediction of ophthalmopathy was tested in an independent validation cohort of 18 hyperthyroidism patients and 17 patients who later progressed to ophthalmopathy. TCR V-J signatures able to tell the groups apart were searched for in a discovery cohort of 90 to 100 patients, of whom over 40 had Graves' ophthalmopathy and some 60 had stable Graves' hyperthyroidism. The 90 to 100 discovery patients were randomly divided into training and test sets at a 7:3 ratio. In about six Graves' hyperthyroidism patients, the study also compared T-cell repertoires from thyroid tissue with T-cell repertoires from blood. Following sampling, methimazole starting at 30 mg daily was given to hyperthyroidism patients, and high-dose intravenous methylprednisolone was given to ophthalmopathy patients. Summary of the overall study and its limitations: Most expanded thyroid clonotypes (frequency above 0.001) were also detected in blood, a finding suggesting that blood repertoires may reflect thyroid immune responses. No statistical method was used to set the sample size in advance, and investigators knew the group allocation. In validation, the model predicted progression to ophthalmopathy a median of roughly six months before onset, with over 60% sensitivity and about 72% specificity. Ophthalmopathy was separated from stable hyperthyroidism by a 13 V-J signature model, with over 85% sensitivity and about 81% specificity obtained in cross-validation and 80%/75% obtained in testing.

This clonotype was observed at least ten times. Its specific antigen is unknown. Base qualities are not recorded, but no much larger clone differs from it by a single base. Stable Graves' hyperthyroidism was defined as the absence of progression to ophthalmopathy over 18 months of follow-up. Hyperthyroidism patients were newly diagnosed, had a disease duration of under 2 months, and were aged 18 to 65 years. The study excluded patients with uncontrolled infections, other autoimmune diseases, pregnancy or lactation. Diagnoses relied on clinical symptoms, serum thyroxine and TRAb, thyroid ultrasound and orbital computed tomography. Ficoll-Paque density gradient centrifugation was used to isolate PBMCs from 8 to 10 ml of fresh peripheral blood. Total RNA was extracted with Trizol reagent, and quality was checked on an Agilent 2100 Bioanalyzer. The TCR beta CDR3 regions were amplified from the RNA transcripts. The TCR CDR3 was subjected to a first round of RT-PCR using the HTBI primer set and the Qiagen OneStep RT-PCR kit. The libraries were constructed in a second round of multiplex PCR and then size-selected and purified. The libraries were sequenced on an Illumina HiSeq2000 using paired-end 100 bp reads. In the source study's methods: Raw data were processed with SOAPnuke, discarding reads with adapters, uncalled bases, mean Phred below 15, or no exact constant-primer or identifier match. High-quality paired reads were merged using COPE v1.2.5, and each unique nucleotide sequence was defined as a clonotype. MiTCR v1.1 was used to align clonotypes to the IMGT TRBV, TRBD and TRBJ reference segments. Analysis was restricted to V-J combinations with a frequency above 0.0001, which covered just over 98% of repertoires. A TCS score was defined as the ratio between F50 (clonal expansion) and ExV (chaos), using BLOSUM62-based TCRdist between CDR3 peptides within each V-J. Welch's t-statistics and random forest reduced 500 to 650 V-J features to roughly 13, which were used in a naive Bayes classifier (R e1071). The public reads were run again by TCRdb, first through fastp at Q25 and then through MiXCR, and only productive beta chains were kept. Records with the same CDR3 protein are collapsed into one entry carrying the most frequent genes and DNA. The V and J calls were determined by TCRdb, not by the authors. Here the sample has roughly 720,000 distinct CDR3 sequences; around 15% occur a single time. Around 15% of the sample is taken by the ten largest.

Reading from cysteine to phenylalanine, the CDR3 counts 13 amino acids. The retained sequence is limited to the CDR3, 39 bases, with the frame set at the first base. At the junction V is shortened by 8 bases and J by 9 bases, with 19 bases in between. Per the germline V gene, LGHNT is the CDR1 and FRNRAP is the CDR2. The sequence came from a man in his fifties with Graves' hyperthyroidism. The sequence links TRBV12-5 to TRBJ1-1; TRBD1 is a weak D gene call, 6 bases matching. The sample consisted of blood. The DNA sequence is given as TGTGCTAGTCGGACCGGGGACACAGGAAAAGCTTTCTTT. The resulting protein is CASRTGDTGKAFF.